The sequence of this T cell receptor (beta chain) was determined in a study of identical twins. This clonotype showed up many times. The antigen remains undetermined. Study conclusions and caveats: Surplus twin overlap in beta out-of-frame sequences was less pronounced.

Unique molecular identifiers were present on the cDNA, and a universal primer site came from template switching. A single record per CDR3 protein comes from TCRdb applying MiXCR to the 5' RACE reads. The sample comprises 200,000 to 300,000 distinct CDR3 sequences, about 11% of which are singletons, and 9% to 10% rests with the top ten. Germline lookup yields CDR1 SGHVS and CDR2 FQNEAQ. The germline V and J ends were trimmed by 2 bases and 1 base, with 14 bases remaining between them. This CDR3 is built from 16 residues. Donors were all healthy Caucasians. The rearrangement uses TRBV7-8 and TRBJ2-5; D not resolved. The specimen sequenced was memory T cells sorted from blood. This clonotype was sampled from a man aged 45-60 years in good health. The CDR3 loop is CASSLSELFSQETQYF. Written as DNA, the CDR3 is TGTGCCAGCAGCTTAAGTGAATTGTTCAGCCAAGAGACCCAGTACTTC.